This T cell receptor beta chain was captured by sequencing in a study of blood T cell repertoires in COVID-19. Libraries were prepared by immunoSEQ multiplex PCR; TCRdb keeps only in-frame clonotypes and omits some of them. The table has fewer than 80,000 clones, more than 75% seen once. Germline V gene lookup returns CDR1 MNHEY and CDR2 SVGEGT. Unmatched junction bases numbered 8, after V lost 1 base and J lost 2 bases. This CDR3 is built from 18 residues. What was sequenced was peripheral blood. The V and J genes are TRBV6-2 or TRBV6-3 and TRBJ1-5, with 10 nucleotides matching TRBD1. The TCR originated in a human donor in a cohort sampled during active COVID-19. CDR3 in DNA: TGTGCCAGCAGTTACTACTGGGGACAGGGGACTGGCAATCAGCCCCAGCATTTT. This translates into CASSYYWGQGTGNQPQHF.